These T cell receptor beta chains were read from a single sample in a study of persistence of HIV-infected CD4 T cells. Data came from immunoSEQ multiplex PCR; TCRdb stores just in-frame clones and leaves some out. The sample lists 20,000 to 25,000 clones, over 65% occurring once. The antigens of these receptors remain unknown. The material sequenced was CD4+ T cells sorted from PBMCs after approximately 19-hour stimulation, taken from a patient who received antiretroviral therapy. The receptor set was obtained from an adult man with HIV who was CMV-seropositive. Both conserved end residues are part of each CDR3. Fields, in order: V gene, CDR3 protein.

>TRBV7-2
CASSLGNRGSTDTQYF
>TRBV7-6
CASSFRPSSGGRDEQFF
>TRBV3-1/TRBV3-2
CASSPDGTSTDTQYF
>TRBV6-2/TRBV6-3
CASSQGGPQHF
>TRBV5-1
CASSLGGQGASYEQYF
>TRBV5-4
CAGKTGGTTQYF
>TRBV5-1
CASSLRGTDTQYF
>TRBV6-4
CAEGQGKTDTQYF
>TRBV27
CASRRGSGNTIYF
>TRBV4-1
CASSFRTGGNNSPLHF
>TRBV5-1
CASSLEAGHYNEQFF
>TRBV2
CASSVSGGTDTQYF
>TRBV6-4
CASRGTGDTGELFF
>TRBV5-4
CASSPGTVSTDTQYF
>TRBV6-6
CASSPGNAGYGYTF
>TRBV6-2/TRBV6-3
CASSYGPKGQGSALQFF
>TRBV5-1
CASSLALAGGTGELFF
>TRBV6-5
CAGKNRGQKDTQYF
>TRBV28
CASRRGIRETQYF
>TRBV20-1
CSASAQGYYEQYF
>TRBV28
CASRATGHNEKLFF
>TRBV27
CASSYLSGTEAFF
>TRBV7-2
CASSPGPTGNYGYTF
>TRBV6-5
CATNTNTEAFF
>TRBV6-4
CASSTEVGETQYF
>TRBV10-1
CASRETGPGELFF
>TRBV5-4
CASTPLGGQGTQYF
>TRBV19
CASSIAGGQGNQPQHF
>TRBV6-5
CASRFGQGFHNEQFF
>TRBV7-3
CASSLGRGTGELFF
>TRBV18
CASSPQPPNNEQFF
>TRBV3-1/TRBV3-2
CASSQVSNTGELFF
>TRBV10-1
CASSPSGLAGSADTQYF
>TRBV7-7
CASSFGGSPTDTQYF
>TRBV6-6
CASSTVPYEQYF
>TRBV7-6
CASSLGDEYSGANVLTF
>TRBV2
CASRRDLGEQFF
>TRBV5-1
CASSLVARRYEQYF
>TRBV6-5
CASSLTGAGELFF
>TRBV24-1
CATSDPWTGSDTQYF
>TRBV10-1
CASQPSGGPYEQYF
>TRBV13
CASSLAGPTDTQYF
>TRBV3-1/TRBV3-2
CASSQEALPGNTEAFF
>TRBV7-2
CASSPMTGTYNEQFF